The 18 T cell receptor beta chains below were found in one sample sequenced in a study of early T cells in non-severe SARS-CoV-2 infection. TCRdb reanalysed the 5' RACE reads using MiXCR and keeps one entry per CDR3 protein. The profile shows about 50,000 distinct CDR3 sequences, approximately 10% of them singletons. Input material: whole blood. These receptors were collected from an adult who was a healthcare worker with PCR-confirmed SARS-CoV-2 infection or an uninfected control (not recorded which).

The rearrangement links TRBV18 to TRBJ1-1, with D unresolved. Germline loops: CDR1 KGHSH, CDR2 LQKENI. The CDR3 sequence is 13 residues long. V lost 6 bases to trimming and J lost 7 bases, with 15 bases between them. The CDR3 sequence: CASSSREANEAFF. The CDR3 coding sequence is TGTGCCAGCTCGAGCCGGGAGGCTAATGAAGCTTTCTTT.

This clonotype was found many times. This chain uses TRBV20-1 with TRBJ2-3, with D perhaps matching TRBD2 (6 bases). This CDR3 contains 15 residues. Per germline, CDR1 DFQATT and CDR2 SNEGSKA (reference sequence). V was pared by 8 bases and J by 4 bases, with 22 bases between. CDR3 sequence (DNA): TGCAGTCCCGCCAAGGGAGGTAGCAGAGCAGATACGCAGTATTTT. Its translation is CSPAKGGSRADTQYF.

This clonotype was observed a few times. The chain combines TRBV12-3 or TRBV12-4 with TRBJ1-5; D may be TRBD1 (6 bases). With 4 bases removed from V and 6 bases from J, the gap between germline ends came to 13 bases. CDR3 length: 14 amino acids. The CDR3 region has the DNA TGTGCCAGCAGTTCCCCCAGGGGTGGTCAGCCCCAGCATTTT. Translated, it gives CASSSPRGGQPQHF.

This clonotype was picked up many times. The gene calls are TRBV10-3 and TRBJ1-1; D perhaps matches TRBD1 (5 bases). The V end lost 3 bases, the J end lost 6 bases, and 14 bases lay between the germline ends. The CDR3 has 14 residues. Germline CDR1 is ENHRY and CDR2 is SYGVKD. CDR3 protein: CAISERVGTSEAFF. DNA of the CDR3: TGTGCCATCAGTGAACGAGTGGGGACGTCTGAAGCTTTCTTT.

This clonotype was seen repeatedly, ten times or more. V and J are TRBV13 and TRBJ1-1; D gene uncertain. CDR1 is PRHDT and CDR2 is FYEKMQ in the germline V gene (reference sequence). The CDR3 is made up of 14 amino acids. Trimming took 5 bases from V and 4 from J, leaving 14 bases between them. CDR3 amino acids: CASSPAQRPTEAFF. CDR3 nucleotides: TGTGCCAGCAGCCCCGCACAACGGCCCACTGAAGCTTTCTTT.

The sample holds a few counts of this clonotype. The chain recombines TRBV6-5 with TRBJ2-2, with 8 bases aligning to TRBD1. The trim removed 8 bases at V and 6 bases at J, leaving 5 bases unmatched. Germline CDR1 and CDR2: MNHEY and SVGAGI. The CDR3 is 13 amino acids. CDR3 loop: CASHSGGPGELFF. CDR3 bases: TGTGCCAGCCATTCAGGGGGCCCCGGGGAGCTGTTTTTT.

This clonotype appeared many times. CDR3 DNA: TGTGCCAGCAGCGCCAGACTAGCGGGACGAGGAGAGCAGTACTTC. It translates to CASSARLAGRGEQYF. The chain couples TRBV21-1 to TRBJ2-7; the D call of TRBD2 is as the table states it, not checked on the DNA. TRBV21-1 is described as a pseudogene. The CDR3 covers 15 residues.

This clonotype was counted at least ten times. The chain recombines TRBV7-9 with TRBJ2-7, with 11 bases fitting TRBD2. V lost 5 bases, J lost 4 bases, and 7 bases stayed unmatched. There are 15 residues in the CDR3. From germline, CDR1 is SEHNR and CDR2 FQNEAQ (reference sequence). In DNA form, the CDR3 reads TGTGCCAGCAGCCCCGGGTCTAGCGGGGGGTACGAGCAGTACTTC. It encodes CASSPGSSGGYEQYF.

This clonotype has more than one count but fewer than ten. This chain uses TRBV20-1 with TRBJ1-2, with D possibly being TRBD1 (5 bases). V was trimmed by 0 bases and J by 6 bases, leaving 11 bases between them. This CDR3 is 13 amino acids long. Germline-derived CDR1 and CDR2 are DFQATT and SNEGSKA (reference sequence). The CDR3, as DNA: TGCAGTGCTAGAGATAGGGGCAGACATGGCTACACCTTC. Residues: CSARDRGRHGYTF.

The rearrangement joins TRBV20-1 to TRBJ2-7; D possibly matches TRBD1 or TRBD2 (6 bases each). CDR1 and CDR2 (germline): DFQATT, SNEGSKA (reference sequence). The ends were cut back, 5 bases at V and 4 bases at J, with 18 bases in the middle. The CDR3 covers 14 residues. The DNA of the CDR3 is TGCAGTGCTCCTAAGGGGGGAGGTTTATACGAGCAGTACTTC. Translation gives CSAPKGGGLYEQYF.

This clonotype has just a few counts. CDR3 nucleotides: TGTGCCAGCAATCTAGGCAGGGGAGTCGGGGAGCTGTTTTTT. Its protein product is CASNLGRGVGELFF. The chain couples TRBV2 to TRBJ2-2; D may be TRBD1 (6 bases). Germline CDR1 SNHLY, CDR2 FYNNEI. Deletions cut 7 bases from V and 7 bases from J, with 16 bases between. The CDR3 sequence is 14 residues long.

This clonotype was counted a few times. The V gene is TRBV29-1, the J gene TRBJ2-2, with TRBD1 matching over 9 bases. Looked up from germline, CDR1 is SQVTM and CDR2 is ANQGSEA. The CDR3 runs 14 residues. J lost 1 base, V lost 4 bases, and 1 base had no gene match. CDR3 loop: CSVGQGGNTGELFF. For the CDR3, the DNA is TGCAGCGTTGGACAGGGGGGGAACACCGGGGAGCTGTTTTTT.

Details on this clonotype: A much larger clonotype is one base distant, so this may be a read error. The chain carries TRBV29-1 and TRBJ2-1, with D possibly matching TRBD1 (6 bases). The germline V gene has CDR1 SQVTM and CDR2 ANQGSEA. CDR3 length equals 14 residues. CDR3 loop: CSALKRTGYNELFF. The DNA for the CDR3 is TGCAGCGCCCTAAAAAGAACAGGGTACAATGAGCTGTTCTTC.

This clonotype was counted at least ten times. The J gene is TRBJ1-1, the V gene TRBV11-3, with D unresolved. The length of the CDR3 is 13 residues. Trimming removed 3 bases at V and 0 bases at J, with 5 bases between. Germline CDR1 is SGHNT and CDR2 is YENEEA. The CDR3 DNA sequence: TGTGCCAGCAGCTTCAGCCTGAACACTGAAGCTTTCTTT. Protein: CASSFSLNTEAFF.

This clonotype was counted only a few times. The CDR3 DNA follows: TGTGCCAGCAGTTACTCCCTAGGGAACACTGAAGCTTTCTTT. It codes for CASSYSLGNTEAFF. J is TRBJ1-1 and V is TRBV6-2 or TRBV6-3; D gene unclear. The CDR3 consists of 14 residues. Between the trimmed V and J ends, which lost 0 bases and 1 base, there was a span of 6 bases. CDR1 is MNHEY and CDR2 is SVGEGT in the germline V gene.

This clonotype came up many times. This chain joins TRBV4-2 and TRBJ2-3, with 10 bases matching TRBD2. Looked up from germline, CDR1 is LGHNA and CDR2 is YNFKEQ. There are 18 residues in the CDR3. V lost 1 base and J lost 1; bases outside the gene matches: 8. The CDR3 loop reads CASSQGTSGSLGTDTQYF. CDR3 nucleotide sequence: TGTGCCAGCAGCCAAGGGACTAGCGGCTCACTGGGCACAGATACGCAGTATTTT.

This sequence joins TRBV4-2 and TRBJ2-7; 8 positions agree with TRBD2. V trimming: 0 bases; J trimming: 7 bases; junction bases outside the gene matches: 17. Germline lookup yields CDR1 LGHNA and CDR2 YNFKEQ. The CDR3 runs to 18 residues. In DNA, the CDR3 is TGTGCCAGCAGCCAAGATTGGGGGGGTGGCGGGAGGACTGGAGAGCAGTACTTC. Amino acids: CASSQDWGGGGRTGEQYF.

This clonotype was seen ten or more times. V is TRBV5-1 and J is TRBJ1-6; TRBD1 is a possible D gene (5 bases). From germline, CDR1 is SGHRS and CDR2 YFSETQ. V was shortened by 1 base and J by 7 bases, with 12 bases between the two germline ends. The CDR3 spans 15 residues. The CDR3 loop reads CASSLRDRDNSPLHF. In nucleotides, the CDR3 is TGCGCCAGCAGCTTGCGAGACAGAGACAATTCACCCCTCCACTTT.